These 26 T cell receptor beta chains were sequenced from one sample in a study of CD8+ T cells in alopecia areata. The sequencing template was cDNA reverse transcribed from extracted RNA. Measured with immunoSEQ multiplex PCR; TCRdb has only the in-frame clones, and not every one. Among 200,000 to 250,000 clones, 57% were seen once, and the ten largest hold 0.4% to 0.55%. The sequences come from CD4+ T cells sorted from blood, collected at week 0. These TCRs come from a human donor with alopecia areata.

The chain links TRBV6-5 to TRBJ1-5; D is unresolved. Trimming stripped 5 bases from V and 9 bases from J, with 14 bases between. Germline loops: CDR1 MNHEY, CDR2 SVGAGI. The CDR3 totals 13 residues. In DNA form, the CDR3 reads TGTGCCAGCAGTGCTAGTAGTCGGGGGCCCCAGCATTTT. Its protein is CASSASSRGPQHF.

V usage is TRBV30 and J usage is TRBJ2-5, with D perhaps matching TRBD1 (5 bases). The DNA end is more similar to TRBJ2-7, so the J call may be wrong. The CDR3 contains 13 residues. The germline V gene has CDR1 GTSNPN and CDR2 SVGIG (reference sequence). CDR3 amino acids: CAWSRTRIYEQYF. CDR3 bases: TGTGCCTGGTCCCGGACAAGAATCTACGAGCAGTACTTC.

This clone was recorded a few times. This rearrangement joins TRBV2 to TRBJ2-7; 11 nucleotides line up with TRBD2. After removal of 3 bases from V and 5 bases from J, the junction contained 18 bases not matched to a gene. The CDR3 runs 19 residues. CDR1 is SNHLY, CDR2 FYNNEI, per germline. DNA for the CDR3: TGTGCCAGCAGTGATCTTGGGGCCTATAGCGGGAGGGATGGAGACGAGCAGTACTTC. It specifies CASSDLGAYSGRDGDEQYF.

This chain links TRBV29-1 with TRBJ2-2; 8 bases are a match to TRBD2. The trim removed 6 bases at V and 4 bases at J, leaving 10 bases unmatched. Germline CDR1 SQVTM, CDR2 ANQGSEA. The CDR3 covers 15 residues. CDR3: CSVRGGIGSTGELFF. Here the CDR3 DNA reads TGCAGCGTCCGGGGGGGCATAGGGTCCACCGGGGAGCTGTTTTTT.

The J gene is TRBJ2-2, the V gene TRBV30, with D uncertain. The CDR3 has 14 residues. In germline, CDR1 is GTSNPN, CDR2 SVGIG (reference sequence). V was trimmed by 3 bases and J by 4 bases, leaving 12 bases between them. The CDR3 bases are TGTGCCTGGAGGTCCCACTTTTCCACCGGGGAGCTGTTTTTT. Translating gives CAWRSHFSTGELFF.

The V call is TRBV7-8, the J call TRBJ1-5; 8 nucleotides line up with TRBD1. V shed 1 base, J shed 7 bases, and the junction held 3 bases outside the gene matches. The CDR3 covers 14 residues. Germline assignment: CDR1 SGHVS and CDR2 FQNEAQ. The CDR3 DNA follows: TGTGCCAGCAGCTTAGGGGGGGACAGGCAGCCCCAGCATTTT. This encodes CASSLGGDRQPQHF.

CDR3: CASSSGLASSIEQFF. The CDR3 nucleotides read TGTGCCAGCAGCTCTGGACTAGCATCGAGTATTGAGCAGTTCTTC. The chain employs TRBV7-9 and TRBJ2-1; 8 nucleotides agree with TRBD2. The germline V gene has CDR1 SEHNR and CDR2 FQNEAQ (reference sequence). The CDR3 has 15 residues. V lost 4 bases to trimming and J lost 9 bases; unmatched junction nucleotides: 11. Full variable domain (rest looked up from reference TRBV7-9 and TRBJ2-1): DTGVSQNPRHKITKRGQNVTFRCDPISEHNRLYWYRQTLGQGPEFLTYFQNEAQLEKSRLLSDRFSAERPKGSFSTLEIQRTEQGDSAMYLCASSSGLASSIEQFFGPGTRLTVL.

This clone was seen more than once but under ten times. The chain employs TRBV5-1 and TRBJ2-7; 13 nucleotides align to TRBD2. The germline gives CDR1 SGHRS, CDR2 YFSETQ. V dropped 4 bases and J dropped 2; count of bases not matched to a gene: 6. The CDR3 has 16 amino acids. The CDR3 DNA sequence: TGCGCCAGCAGCCGGGGGACTAGCGGGGAAGCCTACGAGCAGTACTTC. As protein: CASSRGTSGEAYEQYF. The full variable domain, with the rest looked up from reference TRBV5-1 and TRBJ2-7, is KAGVTQTPRYLIKTRGQQVTLSCSPISGHRSVSWYQQTPGQGLQFLFEYFSETQRNKGNFPGRFSGRQFSNSRSEMNVSTLELGDSALYLCASSRGTSGEAYEQYFGPGTRLTVT.

The DNA of the CDR3 is TGCAGAGCGGGGGAATCCTACAATGAGCAGTTCTTC. Protein sequence: CRAGESYNEQFF. V usage is TRBV29-1 and J usage is TRBJ2-1, with 8 nucleotides matching TRBD2. There are 12 residues in the CDR3. Germline-derived CDR1 and CDR2 are SQVTM and ANQGSEA.

The rearrangement links TRBV9 to TRBJ1-6, with 7 bases identical to TRBD1. CDR1 and CDR2 (germline): SGDLS, YYNGEE. The trim removed 2 bases at V and 10 bases at J, leaving 6 bases unmatched. This CDR3 comprises 14 residues. This CDR3 is CASSVRQGGSPLHF. The CDR3 DNA is TGTGCCAGCAGCGTGCGACAGGGCGGATCACCCCTCCACTTT. The full variable domain, rest sourced from reference TRBV9 and TRBJ1-6, is DSGVTQTPKHLITATGQRVTLRCSPRSGDLSVYWYQQSLDQGLQFLIQYYNGEERAKGNILERFSAQQFPDLHSELNLSSLELGDSALYFCASSVRQGGSPLHFGNGTRLTVT.

This sequence joins TRBV28 and TRBJ1-6; D is unclear. Looked up from germline, CDR1 is MDHEN and CDR2 is SYDVKM. The CDR3 runs to 12 residues. The V end lost 7 bases, the J end lost 7 bases, and 8 bases lay between the germline ends. The CDR3: CASTQANSPLHF. The CDR3 DNA follows: TGTGCCAGCACCCAAGCGAATTCACCCCTCCACTTT.

The chain carries TRBV2 and TRBJ1-1; D is unclear. From germline, CDR1 is SNHLY and CDR2 FYNNEI. This CDR3 has 11 amino acids. The V end lost 5 bases, the J end lost 10 bases, and 11 bases lay between the germline ends. The CDR3 DNA sequence: TGTGCCAGCAGTTACCACGAGGGAGCTTTCTTT. Translated, it gives CASSYHEGAFF.

The chain combines TRBV5-1 with TRBJ2-7; D unresolved. Trimming pared 2 bases from V and 5 bases from J, leaving 5 bases between. Looked up from germline, CDR1 is SGHRS and CDR2 is YFSETQ. The CDR3 extends over 11 amino acids. This CDR3 is CASSFLDEQYF. CDR3 DNA: TGCGCCAGCAGCTTTTTGGACGAGCAGTACTTC.

The CDR3 nucleotides read TGTGCCACTTTTCACTCTGGGGCCAACGTCCTGACTTTC. Translating gives CATFHSGANVLTF. V is TRBV6-5 and J is TRBJ2-6, with D hard to call. V was clipped by 10 bases and J by 0 bases, with 7 bases between them. CDR3 length: 13 residues. Germline assignment: CDR1 MNHEY and CDR2 SVGAGI.

This clone turned up a few times. The chain recombines TRBV9 with TRBJ2-1, with D perhaps matching TRBD2 (6 bases). Trimming took off 0 bases at V and 0 bases at J, with 7 bases between the two ends. The germline V gene encodes CDR1 SGDLS and CDR2 YYNGEE. The CDR3 has 15 amino acids. The CDR3 DNA follows: TGTGCCAGCAGCGTAGGTAGCGGCTCCTACAATGAGCAGTTCTTC. It codes for CASSVGSGSYNEQFF.

The rearrangement uses TRBV19 and TRBJ1-5; D may be TRBD1 (6 bases). Germline CDR1 is LNHDA and CDR2 is SQIVND (reference sequence). V was clipped by 7 bases and J by 7 bases, with 11 bases between them. The CDR3 loop spans 12 amino acids. CDR3 nucleotide sequence: TGTGCCAGTACCGGGGGGGCACAGCCCCAGCATTTT. Translating it yields CASTGGAQPQHF.

The chain employs TRBV5-1 and TRBJ1-5, with a weak D call TRBD1 (5 bases). This CDR3 spans 15 amino acids. V was shortened by 4 bases and J by 4 bases, with 15 bases between the two germline ends. Germline CDR1 is SGHRS and CDR2 is YFSETQ. The CDR3 region is CASSRHPGNNQPQHF. The DNA of the CDR3 is TGCGCCAGCAGCCGCCACCCAGGGAATAATCAGCCCCAGCATTTT.

This chain uses TRBV5-1 with TRBJ2-7, with 7 bases aligning to TRBD1. The junction had 3 bases not matched to a gene; V was cut back by 6 bases and J by 0 bases. The germline CDR1 and CDR2 sequences are SGHRS and YFSETQ. This CDR3 comprises 13 residues. Here the CDR3 reads CASKTGSSYEQYF. Here the CDR3 DNA reads TGCGCCAGCAAGACAGGGAGCTCCTACGAGCAGTACTTC.

This clone was seen only a few times. In the same sample, other DNA sequences code for this CDR3. The V gene is TRBV30, the J gene TRBJ1-5; D remains ambiguous. Germline V gene sequence: CDR1 GTSNPN, CDR2 SVGIG (reference sequence). V was trimmed by 1 base and J by 0 bases, leaving 1 base between them. The CDR3 covers 12 residues. CDR3 DNA sequence: TGTGCCTGGAGTGGTAGCAATCAGCCCCAGCATTTT. This gives the protein CAWSGSNQPQHF. Full variable domain (outside the CDR3, taken from reference TRBV30 and TRBJ1-5): SQTIHQWPATLVQPVGSPLSLECTVEGTSNPNLYWYRQAAGRGLQLLFYSVGIGQISSEVPQNLSASRPQDRQFILSSKKLLLSDSGFYLCAWSGSNQPQHFGDGTRLSIL.

This clone showed up just once. The J gene is TRBJ1-2, the V gene TRBV28; unclear D gene. CDR1 is MDHEN, CDR2 SYDVKM, per germline. This CDR3 spans 12 amino acids. Trimming left V 4 bases short and J 8 bases short, with 11 bases between. The CDR3 sequence is CASSSDGYGYTF. CDR3 DNA sequence: TGTGCCAGCAGTTCCGACGGATACGGCTACACCTTC.

The V gene is TRBV5-8, the J gene TRBJ2-7; D remains ambiguous. There are 13 residues in the CDR3. Germline-derived CDR1 and CDR2 are SGHTS and YDEGEE. V was trimmed by 3 bases and J by 0 bases, leaving 7 bases between them. The CDR3 DNA sequence: TGTGCCAGCAGCTCGAGACTCTCCTACGAGCAGTACTTC. This translates into CASSSRLSYEQYF.

J is TRBJ1-2 and V is TRBV30; 12 bases line up with TRBD1. V shed 3 bases, J shed 7 bases, and the junction held 3 bases outside the gene matches. Germline CDR1 and CDR2: GTSNPN and SVGIG (reference sequence). The CDR3 is 13 residues long. As DNA, the CDR3 is TGTGCCTGGAGGGGACAGGGGGCCCCTGGCTACACCTTC. Translation: CAWRGQGAPGYTF.

In this sample, this clone turned up a few times. The chain joins TRBV30 to TRBJ1-1; tentative D call: TRBD1 (5 bases). V was cut by 2 bases and J by 1 base, with 11 bases left in between. Looked up from germline, CDR1 is GTSNPN and CDR2 is SVGIG (reference sequence). The CDR3 is made up of 14 amino acids. In DNA, the CDR3 is TGTGCCTGGAGTCTGGGGCACCAGAACACTGAAGCTTTCTTT. Protein product: CAWSLGHQNTEAFF. The full variable domain, its missing parts supplied by reference TRBV30 and TRBJ1-1, is SQTIHQWPATLVQPVGSPLSLECTVEGTSNPNLYWYRQAAGRGLQLLFYSVGIGQISSEVPQNLSASRPQDRQFILSSKKLLLSDSGFYLCAWSLGHQNTEAFFGQGTRLTVV.

The rearrangement links TRBV2 to TRBJ1-2, with D maybe TRBD1 (5 bases). The V end lost 0 bases, the J end lost 3 bases, and 11 bases lay between the germline ends. The CDR3 length is 15 residues. Germline-derived CDR1 and CDR2 are SNHLY and FYNNEI. The CDR3 protein is CASSEALRGDYGYTF. The CDR3 DNA follows: TGTGCCAGCAGTGAAGCGCTTAGGGGAGACTATGGCTACACCTTC.

Only a few counts were recorded for this clone. The rearrangement joins TRBV29-1 to TRBJ2-7; no firm D call. The CDR3 consists of 12 residues. From germline, CDR1 is SQVTM and CDR2 ANQGSEA. V shed 4 bases and J shed 3 bases, with 10 bases lying between them. CDR3 sequence (DNA): TGCAGCGTTGTCACTGTGGGCTACGAGCAGTACTTC. Its translation is CSVVTVGYEQYF.

The CDR3 bases are TGTGCCAGCCGCAGCTTACCAAGTAGCGGGAGTAAGGAGCAGTACTTC. This translates into CASRSLPSSGSKEQYF. This chain joins TRBV7-8 and TRBJ2-7; 9 nucleotides agree with TRBD2. V trimming: 8 bases; J trimming: 7 bases; junction bases outside the gene matches: 18. Germline V gene sequence: CDR1 SGHVS, CDR2 FQNEAQ. This CDR3 has 16 residues.